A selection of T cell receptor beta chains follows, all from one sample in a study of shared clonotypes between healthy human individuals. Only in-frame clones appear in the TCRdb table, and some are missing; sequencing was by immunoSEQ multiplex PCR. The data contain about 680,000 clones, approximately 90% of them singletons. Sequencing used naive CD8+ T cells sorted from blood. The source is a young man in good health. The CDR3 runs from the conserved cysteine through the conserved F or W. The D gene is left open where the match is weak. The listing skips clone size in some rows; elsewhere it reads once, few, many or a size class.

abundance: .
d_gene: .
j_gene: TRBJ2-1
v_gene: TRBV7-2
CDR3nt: TGTGCCAGCAGCTTACCCCCTTTGGATGAGCAGTTCTTC
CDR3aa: CASSLPPLDEQFF

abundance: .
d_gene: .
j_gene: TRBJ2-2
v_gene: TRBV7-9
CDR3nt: TGTGCCAGCAGCTTAAACGGTGGGACCGGGGAGCTGTTTTTT
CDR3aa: CASSLNGGTGELFF

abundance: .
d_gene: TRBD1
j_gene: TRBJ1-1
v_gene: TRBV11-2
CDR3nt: TGTGCCAGCAGCCGTCGGGACAGGGGGCTGAACACTGAAGCTTTCTTT
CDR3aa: CASSRRDRGLNTEAFF

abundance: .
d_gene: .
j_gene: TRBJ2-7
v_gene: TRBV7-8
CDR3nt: TGTGCCAGCGTCCCCCTTATGGGGCCCTACGAGCAGTACTTC
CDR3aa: CASVPLMGPYEQYF

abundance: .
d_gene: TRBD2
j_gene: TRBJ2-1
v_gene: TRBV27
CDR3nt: TGTGCCAGCAGTCCGGGACTAGCGGATAACAATGAGCAGTTCTTC
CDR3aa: CASSPGLADNNEQFF

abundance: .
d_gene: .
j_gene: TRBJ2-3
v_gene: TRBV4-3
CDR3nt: TGCGCCAGCAGCCAAAACCCCTTCGACCAGGAATGGGCAGATACGCAGTATTTT
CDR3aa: CASSQNPFDQEWADTQYF

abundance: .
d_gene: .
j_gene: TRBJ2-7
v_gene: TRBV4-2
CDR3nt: TGTGCCAGCAGCCAAGTTAGTAGTTCCTACGAGCAGTACTTC
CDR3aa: CASSQVSSSYEQYF

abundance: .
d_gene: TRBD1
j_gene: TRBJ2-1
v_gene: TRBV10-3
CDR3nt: TGTGCCATCAGTGAGCTGGGACAGATCTCCCTCAATGAGCAGTTCTTC
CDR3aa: CAISELGQISLNEQFF

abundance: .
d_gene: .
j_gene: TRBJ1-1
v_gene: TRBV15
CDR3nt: TGTGCCACCAGCAGAGGAGAGGACACTGAAGCTTTCTTT
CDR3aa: CATSRGEDTEAFF

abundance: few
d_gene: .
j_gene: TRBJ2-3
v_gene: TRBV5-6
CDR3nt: TGTGCCAGCAGCTCGTTAGATACGCAGTATTTT
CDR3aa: CASSSLDTQYF

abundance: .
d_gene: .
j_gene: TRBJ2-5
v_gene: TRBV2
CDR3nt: TGTGCCAGCAGTGAAGGGAGGTACCAAGAGACCCAGTACTTC
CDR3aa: CASSEGRYQETQYF